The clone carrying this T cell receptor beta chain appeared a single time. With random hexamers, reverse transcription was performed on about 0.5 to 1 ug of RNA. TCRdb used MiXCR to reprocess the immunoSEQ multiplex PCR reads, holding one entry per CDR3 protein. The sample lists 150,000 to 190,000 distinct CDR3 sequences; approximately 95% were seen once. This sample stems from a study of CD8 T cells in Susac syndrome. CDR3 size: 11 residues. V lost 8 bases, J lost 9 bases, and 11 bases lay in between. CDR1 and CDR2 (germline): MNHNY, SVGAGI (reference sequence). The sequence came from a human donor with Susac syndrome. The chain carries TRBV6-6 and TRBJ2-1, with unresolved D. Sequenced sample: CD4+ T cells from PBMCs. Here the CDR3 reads CASRFLSEQFF. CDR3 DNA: TGTGCCAGCCGTTTTCTAAGTGAGCAGTTCTTC.